A single sample is the source of the 19 T cell receptor beta chains below, sequenced in a study of blood T cell repertoires in COVID-19. Repertoires were generated with immunoSEQ multiplex PCR, while TCRdb's copy carries only in-frame clones and drops some. The table lists about 130,000 clones, about four fifths of them singletons, with approximately 9.2% in the top ten. The sample comprised PBMCs or T cells enriched from blood (not recorded which). The receptors shown here come from a man aged 50-60 years who had recovered from COVID-19.

The V gene is TRBV27, the J gene TRBJ2-1; no clear D gene. V lost 4 bases to trimming and J lost 9 bases, with 10 bases between them. The CDR3 extends over 12 amino acids. The V gene's germline CDR1 is MNHEY and CDR2 SMNVEV (reference sequence). CDR3 residues: CASSSRFSEQFF. CDR3 coding DNA: TGTGCCAGCAGTTCCCGTTTCAGTGAGCAGTTCTTC.

The chain couples TRBV7-2 to TRBJ2-3; D might be TRBD2 (5 bases). Trimming removed 5 bases at V and 4 bases at J, with 10 bases between. CDR1 and CDR2 from the germline V gene are SGHTA and FQGNSA. The CDR3 covers 13 residues. The CDR3 bases are TGTGCCAGCAGCACCCAGGAGGCAGATACGCAGTATTTT. The encoded protein is CASSTQEADTQYF. Full variable domain (rest looked up from reference TRBV7-2 and TRBJ2-3): GAGVSQSPSNKVTEKGKDVELRCDPISGHTALYWYRQSLGQGLEFLIYFQGNSAPDKSGLPSDRFSAERTGGSVSTLTIQRTQQEDSAVYLCASSTQEADTQYFGPGTRLTVL.

The rearrangement joins TRBV24-1 to TRBJ2-5; a possible D gene is TRBD2 (7 bases). V lost 4 bases to trimming and J lost 3 bases, with 23 bases between them. The length of the CDR3 is 18 residues. CDR1 is KGHDR, CDR2 SFDVKD, per germline. The CDR3, as DNA: TGTGCCACCAGTGACTCCGGAGGGGGACTATACAGCAAAGAGACCCAGTACTTC. Its protein product is CATSDSGGGLYSKETQYF.

The chain employs TRBV30 and TRBJ1-2; tentative D call: TRBD1 (5 bases). This CDR3 is built from 15 residues. CDR1 GTSNPN and CDR2 SVGIG come from the germline V gene (reference sequence). Trimming removed 2 bases from V and 7 bases from J, with 20 bases in between. The CDR3 spells CAWSPRVSWTAGYTF. CDR3 nucleotides: TGTGCCTGGAGTCCCAGGGTTTCTTGGACCGCTGGCTACACCTTC.

The gene calls are TRBV6-2 or TRBV6-3 and TRBJ2-3; D may be TRBD2 (6 bases). Germline CDR1 MNHEY, CDR2 SVGEGT. Deletions cut 4 bases from V and 3 bases from J, with 29 bases between. CDR3 size: 20 residues. CDR3 residues: CASSFPSGQSPRRPTDTQYF. The CDR3 DNA follows: TGTGCCAGCAGTTTCCCCAGCGGGCAGAGTCCGCGGCGACCTACAGATACGCAGTATTTT.

This clone was seen a single time. The V gene is TRBV12-3 or TRBV12-4, the J gene TRBJ1-2, with 11 bases that match TRBD1. The J segment lost 7 bases and the V segment lost 6 bases, leaving 4 bases of the junction unmatched. The CDR3 spans 13 residues. The CDR3 DNA reads TGTGCCAGCAGACGGACAGGGGGCTCTGGCTACACCTTC. This translates into CASRRTGGSGYTF.

V and J are TRBV7-2 and TRBJ2-3; 11 nucleotides align to TRBD2. In germline, CDR1 is SGHTA, CDR2 FQGNSA. J was trimmed by 4 bases and V by 0 bases; bases with no gene match: 0. The length of the CDR3 is 15 residues. CDR3 in amino acids: CASSLASGGADTQYF. The CDR3 nucleotides read TGTGCCAGCAGCTTAGCTAGCGGGGGGGCAGATACGCAGTATTTT. The whole variable domain, remainder taken from reference TRBV7-2 and TRBJ2-3, is GAGVSQSPSNKVTEKGKDVELRCDPISGHTALYWYRQSLGQGLEFLIYFQGNSAPDKSGLPSDRFSAERTGGSVSTLTIQRTQQEDSAVYLCASSLASGGADTQYFGPGTRLTVL.

A single count supports this clone. The chain recombines TRBV2 with TRBJ2-3, with TRBD2 matching over 16 bases. The germline V gene encodes CDR1 SNHLY and CDR2 FYNNEI. With V trimmed by 11 bases and J by 1 base, 6 bases remained unmatched. This CDR3 has 16 amino acids. CDR3 sequence (DNA): TGTGCCGTACCGGGACTAGCGGGGGGGGGCACAGATACGCAGTATTTT. The encoded protein is CAVPGLAGGGTDTQYF.

The chain employs TRBV4-3 and TRBJ1-5; D call uncertain. The length of the CDR3 is 17 residues. CDR1 and CDR2 (germline): LGHNA, YSLEER. The germline V and J ends were trimmed by 4 bases and 0 bases, with 16 bases remaining between them. The CDR3 DNA reads TGCGCCAGCAGCCGAACTAGACGAAATTATAGCAATCAGCCCCAGCATTTT. Encoded protein: CASSRTRRNYSNQPQHF.

The chain links TRBV19 to TRBJ1-5; 8 nucleotides align to TRBD1. There are 15 residues in the CDR3. Trimming removed 3 bases from V and 5 bases from J; junction bases left unmatched: 6. Germline V gene lookup returns CDR1 LNHDA and CDR2 SQIVND (reference sequence). CDR3 DNA sequence: TGTGCCAGTAGTATGAGGGACAGGCGAGATCAGCCCCAGCATTTT. Its translation: CASSMRDRRDQPQHF.

The gene calls are TRBV2 and TRBJ1-4, with 9 bases fitting TRBD1. The CDR3 is 14 amino acids. J gave up 8 bases and V 10 bases, and 11 bases lay outside the gene matches. Germline CDR1 is SNHLY and CDR2 is FYNNEI. The DNA of the CDR3 is TGTGCCATCCAGGGCGGGACAGGGCTAGAAAAACTGTTTTTT. It translates to CAIQGGTGLEKLFF.

This chain uses TRBV30 with TRBJ1-1; TRBD1 is a possible D gene (6 bases). The CDR3 runs 14 residues. The germline gives CDR1 GTSNPN, CDR2 SVGIG (reference sequence). The ends were cut back, 5 bases at V and 7 bases at J, with 20 bases in the middle. CDR3 DNA sequence: TGTGCCTGGGCAGCTGACAGGTTGATATTTGAAGCTTTCTTT. Its translation is CAWAADRLIFEAFF.

The genes are TRBV6-1 and TRBJ1-2, with 7 bases identical to TRBD1. This CDR3 has 15 residues. Trimming at V came to 1 base and at J to 4 bases, leaving 6 bases not matched to a gene. Germline V gene sequence: CDR1 MNHNS, CDR2 SASEGT. The chain's CDR3 is CASSEVTGSIYGYTF. CDR3 DNA: TGTGCCAGCAGTGAAGTGACAGGGTCGATCTATGGCTACACCTTC.

The chain uses TRBV29-1 and TRBJ1-1; D is undetermined. Germline lookup yields CDR1 SQVTM and CDR2 ANQGSEA. Deletions cut 6 bases from V and 5 bases from J, with 31 bases between. This CDR3 spans 18 amino acids. The CDR3, as DNA: TGCAGCGTCCTCCCTTCGGCTGGGGAAGGTTTAGCGGGAACTGAAGCTTTCTTT. Its translation is CSVLPSAGEGLAGTEAFF. The entire variable domain, with the rest obtained from reference TRBV29-1 and TRBJ1-1, is as follows: SAVISQKPSRDICQRGTSLTIQCQVDSQVTMMFWYRQQPGQSLTLIATANQGSEATYESGFVIDKFPISRPNLTFSTLTVSNMSPEDSSIYLCSVLPSAGEGLAGTEAFFGQGTRLTVV.

The J gene is TRBJ2-2, the V gene TRBV5-1; possible D gene TRBD2, 6 bases. Trimming cost V 1 base and J 2 bases, with 9 bases left between them. Germline CDR1 and CDR2: SGHRS and YFSETQ. The CDR3 covers 15 residues. In DNA, the CDR3 is TGCGCCAGCAGCTTGTTGGGGACTAACACCGGGGAGCTGTTTTTT. This gives the protein CASSLLGTNTGELFF. Combining the CDR3 with reference TRBV5-1 and TRBJ2-2 gives the whole variable domain KAGVTQTPRYLIKTRGQQVTLSCSPISGHRSVSWYQQTPGQGLQFLFEYFSETQRNKGNFPGRFSGRQFSNSRSEMNVSTLELGDSALYLCASSLLGTNTGELFFGEGSRLTVL.

V gene TRBV7-9 combines with J gene TRBJ1-5, with 9 positions matching TRBD1. Per germline, CDR1 SEHNR and CDR2 FQNEAQ (reference sequence). The CDR3 is made up of 15 amino acids. The V gene end was trimmed by 4 bases and the J gene end by 2 bases; junction bases not matched to a gene: 3. CDR3 residues: CASSSTGGGNQPQHF. The CDR3 DNA is TGTGCCAGCAGCTCCACAGGGGGCGGCAATCAGCCCCAGCATTTT. Full variable domain (outside the CDR3, taken from reference TRBV7-9 and TRBJ1-5): DTGVSQNPRHKITKRGQNVTFRCDPISEHNRLYWYRQTLGQGPEFLTYFQNEAQLEKSRLLSDRFSAERPKGSFSTLEIQRTEQGDSAMYLCASSSTGGGNQPQHFGDGTRLSIL.

A single count supports this clone. This chain links TRBV5-1 with TRBJ1-4; 12 positions agree with TRBD1. V dropped 2 bases and J dropped 7; count of bases not matched to a gene: 9. Germline V gene lookup returns CDR1 SGHRS and CDR2 YFSETQ. This CDR3 contains 17 residues. CDR3 sequence reads: CASSFRDRGRDTEKLFF. For the CDR3, the DNA is TGCGCCAGCAGCTTCCGGGACAGGGGGCGCGACACTGAAAAACTGTTTTTT.

J is TRBJ2-7 and V is TRBV10-3; 8 bases are a match to TRBD1. The CDR3 sequence is 15 residues long. Trimming removed 4 bases from V and 4 bases from J; junction bases left unmatched: 9. In germline, CDR1 is ENHRY, CDR2 SYGVKD. This CDR3 is CAISVAGQGLYEQYF. The DNA of the CDR3 is TGTGCCATCAGTGTTGCAGGACAGGGACTTTACGAGCAGTACTTC.

This chain joins TRBV28 and TRBJ2-7; TRBD1 is a possible D gene (5 bases). CDR1 MDHEN and CDR2 SYDVKM come from the germline V gene. CDR3 length: 15 residues. The V end was cut by 2 bases, the J end by 2 bases, with 13 bases between. CDR3 loop: CASSLRPGNTYEQYF. The CDR3 coding sequence is TGTGCCAGCAGTTTAAGGCCAGGGAACACCTACGAGCAGTACTTC.